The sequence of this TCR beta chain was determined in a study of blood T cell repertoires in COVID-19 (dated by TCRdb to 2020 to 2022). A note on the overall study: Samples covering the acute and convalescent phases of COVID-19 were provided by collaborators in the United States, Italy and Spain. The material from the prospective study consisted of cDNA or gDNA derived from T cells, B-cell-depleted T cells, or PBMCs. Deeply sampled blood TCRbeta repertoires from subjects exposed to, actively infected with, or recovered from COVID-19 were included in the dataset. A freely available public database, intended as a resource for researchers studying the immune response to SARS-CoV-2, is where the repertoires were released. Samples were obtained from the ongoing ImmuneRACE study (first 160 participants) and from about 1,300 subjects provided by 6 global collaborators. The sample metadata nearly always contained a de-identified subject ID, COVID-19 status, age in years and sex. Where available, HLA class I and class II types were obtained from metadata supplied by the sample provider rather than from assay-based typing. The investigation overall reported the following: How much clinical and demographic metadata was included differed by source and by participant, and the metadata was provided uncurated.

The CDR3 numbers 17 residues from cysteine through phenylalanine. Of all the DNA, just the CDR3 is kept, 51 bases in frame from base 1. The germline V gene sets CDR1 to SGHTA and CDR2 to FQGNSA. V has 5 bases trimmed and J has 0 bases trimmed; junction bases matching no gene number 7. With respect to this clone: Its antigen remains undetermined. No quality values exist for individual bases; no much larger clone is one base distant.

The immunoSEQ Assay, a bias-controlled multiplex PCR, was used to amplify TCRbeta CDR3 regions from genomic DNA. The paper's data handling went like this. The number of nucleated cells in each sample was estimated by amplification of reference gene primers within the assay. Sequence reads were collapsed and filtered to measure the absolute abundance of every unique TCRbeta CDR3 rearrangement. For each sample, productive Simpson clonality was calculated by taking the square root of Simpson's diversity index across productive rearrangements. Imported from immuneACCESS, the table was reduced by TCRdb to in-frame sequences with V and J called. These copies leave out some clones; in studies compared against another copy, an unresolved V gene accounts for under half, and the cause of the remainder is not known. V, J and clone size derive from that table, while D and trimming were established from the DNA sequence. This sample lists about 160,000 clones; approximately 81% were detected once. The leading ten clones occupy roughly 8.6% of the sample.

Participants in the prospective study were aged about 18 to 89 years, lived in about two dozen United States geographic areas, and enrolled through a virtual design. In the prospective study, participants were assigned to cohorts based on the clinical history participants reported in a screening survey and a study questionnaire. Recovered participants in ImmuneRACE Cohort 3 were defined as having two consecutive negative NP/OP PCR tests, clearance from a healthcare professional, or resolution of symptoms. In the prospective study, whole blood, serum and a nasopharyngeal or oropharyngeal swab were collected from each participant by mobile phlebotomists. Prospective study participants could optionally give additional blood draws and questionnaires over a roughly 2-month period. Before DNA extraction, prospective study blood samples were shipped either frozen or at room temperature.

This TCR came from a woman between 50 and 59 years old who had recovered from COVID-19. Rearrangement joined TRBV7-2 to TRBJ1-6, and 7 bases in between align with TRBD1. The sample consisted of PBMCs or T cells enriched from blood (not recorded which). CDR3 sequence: CASSVDRAISYNSPLHF. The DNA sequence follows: TGTGCCAGCAGCGTAGACAGGGCGATCTCCTATAATTCACCCCTCCACTTT.